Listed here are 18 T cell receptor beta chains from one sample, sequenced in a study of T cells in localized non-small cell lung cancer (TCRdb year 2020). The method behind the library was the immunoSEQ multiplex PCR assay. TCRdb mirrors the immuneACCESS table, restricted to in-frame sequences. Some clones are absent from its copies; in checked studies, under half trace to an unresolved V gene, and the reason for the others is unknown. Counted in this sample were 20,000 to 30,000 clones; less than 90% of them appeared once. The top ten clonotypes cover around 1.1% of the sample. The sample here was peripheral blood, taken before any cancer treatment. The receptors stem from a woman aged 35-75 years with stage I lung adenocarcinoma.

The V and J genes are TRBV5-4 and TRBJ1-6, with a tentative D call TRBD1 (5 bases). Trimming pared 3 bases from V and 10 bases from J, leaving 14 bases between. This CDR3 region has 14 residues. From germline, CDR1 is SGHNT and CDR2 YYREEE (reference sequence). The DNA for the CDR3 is TGTGCCAGCAGCTCCGGACAAATCAAGTCACCCCTCCACTTT. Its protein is CASSSGQIKSPLHF.

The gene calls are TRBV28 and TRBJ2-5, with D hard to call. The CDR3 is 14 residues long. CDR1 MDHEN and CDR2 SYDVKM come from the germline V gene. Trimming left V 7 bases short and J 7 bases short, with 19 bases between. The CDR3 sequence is CASNLARQFGTQYF. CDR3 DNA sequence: TGTGCCAGCAACCTCGCTCGGCAATTCGGGACCCAGTACTTC.

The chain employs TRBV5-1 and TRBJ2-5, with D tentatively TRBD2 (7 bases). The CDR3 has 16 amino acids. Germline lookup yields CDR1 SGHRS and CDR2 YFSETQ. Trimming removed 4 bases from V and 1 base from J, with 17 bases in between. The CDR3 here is CASSLGGGGIQETQYF. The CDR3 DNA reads TGCGCCAGCAGCCTAGGGGGAGGGGGTATCCAAGAGACCCAGTACTTC.

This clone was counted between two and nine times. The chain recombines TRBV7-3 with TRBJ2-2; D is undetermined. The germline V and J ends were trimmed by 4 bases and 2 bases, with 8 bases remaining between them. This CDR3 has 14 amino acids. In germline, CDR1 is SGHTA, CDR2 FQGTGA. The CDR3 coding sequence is TGTGCCAGCAGCTCCTCAGGCAACACCGGGGAGCTGTTTTTT. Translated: CASSSSGNTGELFF.

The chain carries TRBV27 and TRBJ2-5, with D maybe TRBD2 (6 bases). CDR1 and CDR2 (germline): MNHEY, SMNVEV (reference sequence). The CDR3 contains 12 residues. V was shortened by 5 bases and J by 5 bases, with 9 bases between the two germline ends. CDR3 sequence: CASSPTSETQYF. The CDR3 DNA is TGTGCCAGCAGTCCCACTAGCGAGACCCAGTACTTC.

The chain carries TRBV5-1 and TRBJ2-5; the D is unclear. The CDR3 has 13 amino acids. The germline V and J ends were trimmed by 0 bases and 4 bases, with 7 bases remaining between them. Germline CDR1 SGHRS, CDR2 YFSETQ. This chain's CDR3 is CASSLELGETQYF. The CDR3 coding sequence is TGCGCCAGCAGCTTGGAGCTGGGAGAGACCCAGTACTTC.

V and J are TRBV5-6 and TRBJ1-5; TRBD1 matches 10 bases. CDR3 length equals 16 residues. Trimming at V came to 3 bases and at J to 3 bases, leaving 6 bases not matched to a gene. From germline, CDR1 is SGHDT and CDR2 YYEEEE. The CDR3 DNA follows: TGTGCCAGCAGCTATTCTGGACAGGGGGACAATCAGCCCCAGCATTTT. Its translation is CASSYSGQGDNQPQHF.

CDR3 region: CAISGRGGSEQYF. Here the CDR3 DNA reads TGTGCCATCAGTGGCAGGGGGGGCTCCGAGCAGTACTTC. The chain carries TRBV10-3 and TRBJ2-7; D might be TRBD1 or TRBD2, each matching 7 bases. Between the trimmed V and J ends, which lost 4 bases and 6 bases, there was a span of 13 bases. From germline, CDR1 is ENHRY and CDR2 SYGVKD. The CDR3 spans 13 residues.

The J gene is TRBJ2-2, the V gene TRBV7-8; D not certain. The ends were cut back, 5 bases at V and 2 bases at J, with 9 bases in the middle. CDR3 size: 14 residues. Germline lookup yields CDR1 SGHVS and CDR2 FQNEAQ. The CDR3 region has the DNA TGTGCCAGCAGCGCAGTGAGAAACACCGGGGAGCTGTTTTTT. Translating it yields CASSAVRNTGELFF.

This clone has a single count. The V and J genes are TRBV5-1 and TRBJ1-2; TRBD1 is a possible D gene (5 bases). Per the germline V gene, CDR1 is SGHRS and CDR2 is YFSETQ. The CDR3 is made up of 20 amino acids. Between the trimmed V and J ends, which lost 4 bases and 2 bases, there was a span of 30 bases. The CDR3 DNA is TGCGCCAGCAGCCCAACCATTCGGGAGTACCGACAGAACGGAAACTATGGCTACACCTTC. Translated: CASSPTIREYRQNGNYGYTF.

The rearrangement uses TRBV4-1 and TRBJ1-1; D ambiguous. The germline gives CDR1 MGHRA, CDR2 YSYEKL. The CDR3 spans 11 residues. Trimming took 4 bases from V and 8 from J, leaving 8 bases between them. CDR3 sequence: CASSRDKEAFF. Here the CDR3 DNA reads TGCGCCAGCAGCCGAGACAAGGAAGCTTTCTTT.

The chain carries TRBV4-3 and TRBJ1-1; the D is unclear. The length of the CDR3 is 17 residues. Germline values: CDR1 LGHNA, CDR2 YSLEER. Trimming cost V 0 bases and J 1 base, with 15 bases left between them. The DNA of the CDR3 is TGCGCCAGCAGCCAAGAACTCTCTCGCAGACAGAACACTGAAGCTTTCTTT. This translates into CASSQELSRRQNTEAFF.

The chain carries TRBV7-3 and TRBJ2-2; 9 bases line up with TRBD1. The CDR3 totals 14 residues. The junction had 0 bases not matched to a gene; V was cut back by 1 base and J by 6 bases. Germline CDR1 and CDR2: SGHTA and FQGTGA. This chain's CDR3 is CASSLNRGPGELFF. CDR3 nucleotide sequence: TGTGCCAGCAGCTTAAACAGGGGGCCCGGGGAGCTGTTTTTT. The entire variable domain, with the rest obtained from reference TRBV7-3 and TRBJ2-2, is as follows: GAGVSQTPSNKVTEKGKYVELRCDPISGHTALYWYRQSLGQGPEFLIYFQGTGAADDSGLPNDRFFAVRPEGSVSTLKIQRTERGDSAVYLCASSLNRGPGELFFGEGSRLTVL.

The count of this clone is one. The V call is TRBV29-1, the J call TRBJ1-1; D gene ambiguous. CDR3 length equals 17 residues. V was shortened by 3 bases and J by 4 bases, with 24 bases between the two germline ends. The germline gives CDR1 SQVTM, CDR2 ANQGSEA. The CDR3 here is CSVEALFGEASGTEAFF. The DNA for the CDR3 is TGCAGCGTTGAGGCACTGTTTGGGGAGGCGAGTGGCACTGAAGCTTTCTTT.

The CDR3 nucleotides read TGTGCCAGCAGCGGGACAGGGGCCGGGGAGCTGTTTTTT. Amino acid sequence: CASSGTGAGELFF. This rearrangement joins TRBV9 to TRBJ2-2, with TRBD1 matching over 9 bases. Per the germline V gene, CDR1 is SGDLS and CDR2 is YYNGEE. V lost 3 bases, J lost 6 bases, and 0 bases stayed unmatched. There are 13 residues in the CDR3.

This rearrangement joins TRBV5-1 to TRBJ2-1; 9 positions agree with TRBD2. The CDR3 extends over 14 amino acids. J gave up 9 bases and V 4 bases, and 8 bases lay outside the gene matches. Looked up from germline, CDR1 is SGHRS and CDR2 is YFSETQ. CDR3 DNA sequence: TGCGCCAGCAGCACGGGACTAGCTGGGAGTGAGCAGTTCTTC. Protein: CASSTGLAGSEQFF.

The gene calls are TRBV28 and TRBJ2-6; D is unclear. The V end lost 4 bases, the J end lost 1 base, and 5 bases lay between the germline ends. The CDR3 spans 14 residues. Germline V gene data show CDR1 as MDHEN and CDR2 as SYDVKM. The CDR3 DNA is TGTGCCAGCAGTTCCACTTCTGGGGCCAACGTCCTGACTTTC. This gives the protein CASSSTSGANVLTF.

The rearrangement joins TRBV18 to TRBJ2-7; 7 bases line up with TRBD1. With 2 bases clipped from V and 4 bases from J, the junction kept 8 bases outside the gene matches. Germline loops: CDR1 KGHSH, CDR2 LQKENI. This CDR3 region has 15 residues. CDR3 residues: CASSPIRTGVYEQYF. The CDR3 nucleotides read TGTGCCAGCTCACCAATAAGGACAGGCGTTTACGAGCAGTACTTC.